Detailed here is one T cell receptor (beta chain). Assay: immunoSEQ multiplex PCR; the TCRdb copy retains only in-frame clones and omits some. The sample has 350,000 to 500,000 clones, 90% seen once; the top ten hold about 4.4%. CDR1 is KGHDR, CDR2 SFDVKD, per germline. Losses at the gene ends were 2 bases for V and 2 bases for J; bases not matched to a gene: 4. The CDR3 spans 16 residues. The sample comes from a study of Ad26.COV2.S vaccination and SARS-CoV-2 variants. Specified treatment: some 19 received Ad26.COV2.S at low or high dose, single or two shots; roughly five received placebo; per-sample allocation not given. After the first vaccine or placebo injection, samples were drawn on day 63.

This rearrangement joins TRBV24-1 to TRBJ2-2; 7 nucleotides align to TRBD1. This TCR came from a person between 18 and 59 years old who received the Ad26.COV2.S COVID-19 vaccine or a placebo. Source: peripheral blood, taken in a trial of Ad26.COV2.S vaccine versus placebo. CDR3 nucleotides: TGTGCCACCAGTGATTCGGGACAGATTAACACCGGGGAGCTGTTTTTT. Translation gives CATSDSGQINTGELFF.